This TCR beta chain was sequenced for a study of CD8 T cells in Susac syndrome. Study-level findings and limits: As acknowledged by the study, its TCR sequencing and HLA analysis included a relatively small number of individuals.

The CDR3 has 16 amino acids. Looked up from germline, CDR1 is GTSNPN and CDR2 is SVGIG (reference sequence). The V gene end was trimmed by 8 bases and the J gene end by 0 bases; junction bases not matched to a gene: 13. The authors sequenced TCR beta from blood CD8+ and CD4+ T cells. Reverse transcription used about 0.45 to 1 ug RNA and random hexamers. Multiplex immunoSEQ PCR targeted 54 Vbeta and 13 Jbeta TCR beta segments. MiXCR was run by TCRdb on the immunoSEQ multiplex PCR reads, yielding one entry per CDR3 protein. Of 150,000 to 200,000 distinct CDR3 sequences listed, roughly 92% were seen once; the top ten hold about 0.088%. On this clonotype itself: Its specificity is not known.

This sequence was found in a human donor with multiple sclerosis. V usage is TRBV30 and J usage is TRBJ2-4, with 7 bases identical to TRBD1. Sequenced sample: CD4+ T cells from PBMCs. CDR3 coding DNA: TGTGCCGCGACAGGGAAGAGAGGACTAGCCAAAAACATTCAGTACTTC. This sequence encodes CAATGKRGLAKNIQYF.